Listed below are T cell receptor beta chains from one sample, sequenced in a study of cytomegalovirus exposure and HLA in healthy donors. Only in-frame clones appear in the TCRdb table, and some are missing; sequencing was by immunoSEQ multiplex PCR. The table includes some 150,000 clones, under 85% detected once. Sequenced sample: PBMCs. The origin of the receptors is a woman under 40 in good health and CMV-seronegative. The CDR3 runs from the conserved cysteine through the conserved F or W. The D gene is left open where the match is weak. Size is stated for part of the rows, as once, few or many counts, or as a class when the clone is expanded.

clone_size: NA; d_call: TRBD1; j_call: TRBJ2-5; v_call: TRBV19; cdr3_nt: TGTGCCACCAGACCGAGGGGGCTAAAACAAGAGACCCAGTACTTC; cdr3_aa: CATRPRGLKQETQYF
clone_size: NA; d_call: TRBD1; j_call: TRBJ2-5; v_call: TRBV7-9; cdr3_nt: TGTGCCAGCAGCCTCACAGGGGGTGAGACCCAGTACTTC; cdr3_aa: CASSLTGGETQYF
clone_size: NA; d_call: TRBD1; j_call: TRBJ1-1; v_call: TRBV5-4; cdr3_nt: TGTGCCAGCAGCTTCCCGGGACAGGGGATTAGGAACACTGAAGCTTTCTTT; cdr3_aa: CASSFPGQGIRNTEAFF
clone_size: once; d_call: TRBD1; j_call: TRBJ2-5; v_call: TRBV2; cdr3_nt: TGTGCCAGCAGTCTAACAGGGGGCGCGACGTGGGAGACCCAGTACTTC; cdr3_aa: CASSLTGGATWETQYF
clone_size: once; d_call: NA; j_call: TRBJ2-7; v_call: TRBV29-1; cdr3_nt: TGCAGCGTTGAATTCCCCAGGACCTACGAGCAGTACTTC; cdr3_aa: CSVEFPRTYEQYF
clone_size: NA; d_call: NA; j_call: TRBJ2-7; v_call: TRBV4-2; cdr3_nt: TGTGCCAGCAGCCAAGATATCACGAGGGCCTACGAGCAGTACTTC; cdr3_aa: CASSQDITRAYEQYF
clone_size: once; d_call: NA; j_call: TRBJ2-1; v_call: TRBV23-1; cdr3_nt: TGCGCCAGCAGTCAATCGTGTAGCTCGCCAGATCTCAACAATGAGCAGTTCTTC; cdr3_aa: CASSQSCSSPDLNNEQFF
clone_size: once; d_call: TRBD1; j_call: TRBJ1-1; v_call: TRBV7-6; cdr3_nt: TGTGCCAGCAGCTTAGAGGACAGGCGGATTGTAACTGAAGCTTTCTTT; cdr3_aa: CASSLEDRRIVTEAFF
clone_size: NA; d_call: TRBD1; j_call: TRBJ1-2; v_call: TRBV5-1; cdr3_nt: TGCGCCAGCGCAAGACAGGGATCGGATAGCTACACCTTC; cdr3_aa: CASARQGSDSYTF
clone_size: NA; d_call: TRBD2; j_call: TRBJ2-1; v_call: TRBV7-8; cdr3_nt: TGTGCTAGCGGGAGGGCCTTTAATGAGCAGTTCTTC; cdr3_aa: CASGRAFNEQFF
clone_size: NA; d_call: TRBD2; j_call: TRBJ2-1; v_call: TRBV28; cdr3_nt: TGTGCCAGCACCCCGGGGGGTTACAATGAGCAGTTCTTC; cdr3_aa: CASTPGGYNEQFF
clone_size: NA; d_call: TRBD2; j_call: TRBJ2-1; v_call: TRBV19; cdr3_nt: TGTGCCAGTAGGAGACTAGCTCTGAGCTCCTACAATGAGCAGTTCTTC; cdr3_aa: CASRRLALSSYNEQFF
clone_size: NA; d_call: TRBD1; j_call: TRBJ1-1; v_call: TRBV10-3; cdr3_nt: TGTGCCATCAGCGGCGTCGACAGGGATGCTTTCTTT; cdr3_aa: CAISGVDRDAFF
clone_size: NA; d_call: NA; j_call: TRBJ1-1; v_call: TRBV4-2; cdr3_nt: TGTGCCAGCAGCCAAGAGGGCGGGGGAAGAGCTTTAGAGGGTGAAGCTTTCTTT; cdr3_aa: CASSQEGGGRALEGEAFF
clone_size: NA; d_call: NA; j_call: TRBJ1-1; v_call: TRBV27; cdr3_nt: TGTGCCAGCAGTTCGCCAGGGGTCCTCCCTGAAGCTTTCTTT; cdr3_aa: CASSSPGVLPEAFF
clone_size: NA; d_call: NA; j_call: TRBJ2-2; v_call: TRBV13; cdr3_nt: TGTGCCAGCAGCCCCCAGGGGACCGGGGAGCTGTTTTTT; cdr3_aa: CASSPQGTGELFF
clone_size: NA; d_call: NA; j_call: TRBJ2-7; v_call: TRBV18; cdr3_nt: TGTGCCAGCTCCCCGACTAGTTCCTACGAGCAGTACTTC; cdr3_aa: CASSPTSSYEQYF
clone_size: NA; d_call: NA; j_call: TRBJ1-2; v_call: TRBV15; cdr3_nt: TGTGCCACCAGCAGTGAAGCGACAGCACATGGCTACACCTTC; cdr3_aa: CATSSEATAHGYTF
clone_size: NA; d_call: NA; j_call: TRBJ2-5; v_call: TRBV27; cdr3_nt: TGTGCCAGCAGGTCTCGTTGGACTATCCAAGAGACCCAGTACTTC; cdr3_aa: CASRSRWTIQETQYF
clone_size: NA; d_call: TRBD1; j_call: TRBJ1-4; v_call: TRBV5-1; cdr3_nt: TGCGCCAGCAGCTTGCCGGGACAGGCCGAAAAACTGTTTTTT; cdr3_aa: CASSLPGQAEKLFF
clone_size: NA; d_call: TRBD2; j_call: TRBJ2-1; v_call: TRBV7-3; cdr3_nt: TGTGCCAGCAGCTCGAAAGCGGGAGGGACGGAGGAGCAGTTCTTC; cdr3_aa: CASSSKAGGTEEQFF
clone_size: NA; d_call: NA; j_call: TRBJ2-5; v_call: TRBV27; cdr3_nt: TGTGCCAGCAGTACTCGACGGGACACCGAAGAGACCCAGTACTTC; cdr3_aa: CASSTRRDTEETQYF
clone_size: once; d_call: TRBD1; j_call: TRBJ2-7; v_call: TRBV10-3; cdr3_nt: TGTGCCATCAGGTCACCAGGGGGTCCCTACGAGCAGTACTTC; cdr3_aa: CAIRSPGGPYEQYF
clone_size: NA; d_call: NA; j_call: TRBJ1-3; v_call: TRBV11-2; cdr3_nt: TGTGCCAGCAGCTTAATCGTGGCCGGGACTGGAAACACCATATATTTT; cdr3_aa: CASSLIVAGTGNTIYF
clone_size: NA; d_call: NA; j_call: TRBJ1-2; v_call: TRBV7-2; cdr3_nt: TGTGCCAGCAGCTTAGAAGGCCAGGGTTGGGGCTACACCTTC; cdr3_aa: CASSLEGQGWGYTF
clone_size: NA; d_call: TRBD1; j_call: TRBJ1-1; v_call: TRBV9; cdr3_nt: TGTGCCAGCACCTCCCTTGGGGGACAGAGCACTGAAGCTTTCTTT; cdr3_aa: CASTSLGGQSTEAFF
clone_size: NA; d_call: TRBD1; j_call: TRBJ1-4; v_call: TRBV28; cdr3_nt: TGTGCCAGCAGTTGGTCACAGGGGTGGGAAAAACTGTTTTTT; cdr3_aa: CASSWSQGWEKLFF
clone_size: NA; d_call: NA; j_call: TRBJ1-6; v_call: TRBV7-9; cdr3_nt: TGTGCCAGCAGCTTAGCCAGTAACCCGTTTAATTCACCCCTCCACTTT; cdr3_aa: CASSLASNPFNSPLHF
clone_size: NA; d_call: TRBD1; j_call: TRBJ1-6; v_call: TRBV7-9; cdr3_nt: TGTGCCAGCAGCTCCCTGGGACAGGGTTACTCACCCCTCCACTTT; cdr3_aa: CASSSLGQGYSPLHF
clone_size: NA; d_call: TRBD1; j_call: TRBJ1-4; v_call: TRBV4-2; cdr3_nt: TGTGCCAGCAGCCAAGATCGCGCGGGACAGGGGACGGAAAAACTGTTTTTT; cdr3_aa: CASSQDRAGQGTEKLFF
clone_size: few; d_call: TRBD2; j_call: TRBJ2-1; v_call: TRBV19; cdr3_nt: TGTGCCAGTAGTATCGAAACGACTAGCGGGCAATACAATGAGCAGTTCTTC; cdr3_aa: CASSIETTSGQYNEQFF
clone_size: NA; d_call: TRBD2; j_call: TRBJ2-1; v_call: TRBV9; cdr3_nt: TGTGCCAGCAGCGTAGGCACTAGCGGATACAATGAGCAGTTCTTC; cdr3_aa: CASSVGTSGYNEQFF
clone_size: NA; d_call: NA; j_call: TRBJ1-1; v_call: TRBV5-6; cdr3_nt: TGTGCCAGCAGTTCAATCACAGGGATGAACACTGAAGCTTTCTTT; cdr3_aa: CASSSITGMNTEAFF
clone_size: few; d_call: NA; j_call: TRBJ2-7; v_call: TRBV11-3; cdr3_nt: TGTGCCAGCAGCTTAGCCCCTACCTACGAGCAGTACTTC; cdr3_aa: CASSLAPTYEQYF